A single sample gave rise to the 11 T cell receptor beta chains below, sequenced in a study of molecular identifiers for immune sequencing clone quantification. Each CDR3 protein is one row after TCRdb ran MiXCR on the PCR reads. The table has roughly 320,000 distinct CDR3 sequences, 24% seen once; the top ten hold roughly 0.7%. The sequenced sample was naive CD8+ T cells from blood, with Jurkat cell RNA spiked in. The subset: FACS-sorted CD8+CD4-CCR7+CD45RA+ naive T cells. Receptor source: a human donor in good health. Some libraries in this study had Jurkat cell RNA spiked in.

The rearrangement uses TRBV18 and TRBJ1-1; D call uncertain. V was pared by 3 bases and J by 8 bases, with 13 bases between. The CDR3 sequence is 13 residues long. Per germline, CDR1 KGHSH and CDR2 LQKENI. The CDR3 loop reads CASSPPPEVEAFF. The DNA for the CDR3 is TGTGCCAGCTCACCTCCCCCGGAGGTGGAAGCTTTCTTT.

This clonotype was observed at least ten times. This rearrangement joins TRBV27 to TRBJ2-7; the match to TRBD2 covers 10 bases. The CDR3 consists of 18 residues. Unmatched junction bases numbered 18, after V lost 4 bases and J lost 6 bases. The V gene's germline CDR1 is MNHEY and CDR2 SMNVEV (reference sequence). The CDR3 region is CASSSSGSGYTYLGEQYF. In DNA, the CDR3 is TGTGCCAGCAGTTCTAGCGGGAGTGGATACACTTACCTCGGCGAGCAGTACTTC.

This clonotype was recorded a few times. The V gene is TRBV4-3, the J gene TRBJ1-1; unclear D gene. Trimming took off 0 bases at V and 0 bases at J, with 8 bases between the two ends. From germline, CDR1 is LGHNA and CDR2 YSLEER. The CDR3 consists of 15 residues. CDR3 residues: CASSQESRLNTEAFF. DNA for the CDR3: TGCGCCAGCAGCCAAGAGTCACGCTTGAACACTGAAGCTTTCTTT.

Turning to this clonotype: A much more abundant neighbour one base away suggests this may be a read error. The rearrangement joins TRBV6-1 to TRBJ2-3; TRBD2 aligns across 9 bases. V was clipped by 1 base and J by 3 bases; unmatched bases: 5. This CDR3 region has 16 residues. CDR1 and CDR2 from the germline V gene are MNHNS and SASEGT. CDR3 in amino acids: CASSEVGGGATDTQYF. The CDR3 bases are TGTGCCAGCAGTGAAGTAGGCGGGGGGGCTACAGATACGCAGTATTTT.

Details on this clonotype: Being one base from a much bigger clone, this may be a read error. This chain uses TRBV19 with TRBJ1-2; no reliable D call. The CDR3 is 13 amino acids. Germline loops: CDR1 LNHDA, CDR2 SQIVND (reference sequence). The CDR3 is CAGSQQNNYGYTF. The CDR3 bases are TGTGCCGGTAGTCAACAGAATAACTATGGCTACACCTTC.

This clonotype was seen ten or more times. V usage is TRBV12-3 or TRBV12-4 and J usage is TRBJ2-5, with 14 bases fitting TRBD2. This CDR3 has 19 amino acids. J lost 5 bases, V lost 6 bases, and 17 bases had no gene match. CDR3 residues: CASSTLRLAGGPRNETQYF. As DNA, the CDR3 is TGTGCCAGCAGCACTCTTCGACTAGCGGGAGGGCCTAGGAATGAGACCCAGTACTTC.

The rearrangement joins TRBV4-3 to TRBJ2-2; D gene uncertain. Germline CDR1 is LGHNA and CDR2 is YSLEER. V lost 1 base and J lost 12, with 18 bases in between. The CDR3 length is 15 residues. The CDR3 nucleotides are TGCGCCAGCAGCCAAGGACACAAGTTCACCGAAAAGCTGTTTTTT. Its translation is CASSQGHKFTEKLFF.

This clonotype showed up just a few times. The CDR3 here is CSVEDFRVAYGYTF. CDR3 DNA sequence: TGCAGCGTTGAAGATTTCAGGGTAGCCTATGGCTACACCTTC. The chain combines TRBV29-1 with TRBJ1-2, with TRBD1 as a possible D gene (5 bases). The germline gives CDR1 SQVTM, CDR2 ANQGSEA. V was clipped by 0 bases and J by 4 bases, with 12 bases between them. The CDR3 runs to 14 residues.

This clonotype was seen ten or more times. The chain employs TRBV5-5 and TRBJ2-3; D may match TRBD1 or TRBD2 (5 bases each). This CDR3 is 15 amino acids long. CDR1 SGHKS and CDR2 YYEKEE come from the germline V gene (reference sequence). With 0 bases removed from V and 1 base from J, the gap between germline ends came to 9 bases. CDR3 residues: CASSLEGRRTDTQYF. CDR3 nucleotides: TGTGCCAGCAGCTTGGAGGGACGCCGCACAGATACGCAGTATTTT.

Ten or more counts support this clonotype. V is TRBV7-9 and J is TRBJ1-1; D is ambiguous. Trimming shortened V by 8 bases and J by 1 base, and 5 bases separated the two germline ends. CDR3 length: 11 amino acids. Germline V gene sequence: CDR1 SEHNR, CDR2 FQNEAQ (reference sequence). CDR3 residues: CASDQNTEAFF. CDR3 in DNA: TGTGCCAGCGATCAGAACACTGAAGCTTTCTTT. Full variable domain (remainder filled in from reference TRBV7-9 and TRBJ1-1): DTGVSQNPRHKITKRGQNVTFRCDPISEHNRLYWYRQTLGQGPEFLTYFQNEAQLEKSRLLSDRFSAERPKGSFSTLEIQRTEQGDSAMYLCASDQNTEAFFGQGTRLTVV.

About this clonotype: It may be a read error: a sequence one base away is much more abundant. V gene TRBV28 combines with J gene TRBJ2-1; D is undetermined. The CDR3 has 12 residues. Germline CDR1 MDHEN, CDR2 SYDVKM. CDR3 sequence reads: CASSLFGDEQLF. The CDR3 coding sequence is TGTGCCAGCAGTTTATTTGGGGATGAGCAGCTCTTC.